The clone carrying this T cell receptor (beta chain) was recorded many times. The antigen is undetermined. Time point indicated: persistent/refractory GD, antithyroid drugs over 5 years with positive TRAb. RNA from PBMCs was the source of the TCR library. The data derive from a study of regulatory T cells in long-lasting Graves disease. Study-wide context: By definition, persistent Graves' disease involved antithyroid drugs for over 5 years alongside positive TSH receptor antibodies. Study-wide results and caveats: Persistent cases favored TRBV28, TRBJ1-2 and TRBJ2-5. Public clonotype sharing was higher in persistent than newly diagnosed patients. Accuracy was possibly reduced by small sample size.

V lost 5 bases and J 6 bases, leaving 22 bases between the germline ends. This CDR3 comprises 17 residues. CDR1 is MDHEN, CDR2 SYDVKM, per germline. Building the TCR beta libraries relied on iRepertoire HTBI primers, and CDR3 regions underwent Arm-PCR. TCRdb re-derived calls from the multiplex PCR reads in MiXCR, one entry per CDR3 protein. The sample includes 430,000 or so distinct CDR3 sequences, around 20% seen only once; the top ten take roughly an eighth. The chain has TRBV28 and TRBJ1-4, with D unresolved. This specimen consisted of peripheral blood mononuclear cells (PBMCs), obtained when the disease was refractory, from a patient treated with antithyroid drugs. The clonotype originates from a female donor with Graves disease. CDR3 DNA sequence: TGTGCCAGCAGTACCCCGAAACCCCCACTCTCGGATGAAAAACTGTTTTTT. This codes for CASSTPKPPLSDEKLFF.